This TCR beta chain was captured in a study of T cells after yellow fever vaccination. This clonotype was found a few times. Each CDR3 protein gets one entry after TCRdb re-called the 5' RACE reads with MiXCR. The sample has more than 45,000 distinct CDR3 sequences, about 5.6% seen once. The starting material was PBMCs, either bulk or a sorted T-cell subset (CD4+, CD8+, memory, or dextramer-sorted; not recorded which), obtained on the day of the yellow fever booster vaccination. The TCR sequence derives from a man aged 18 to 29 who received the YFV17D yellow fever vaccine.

CDR3 loop: CASSLVDRVSEGYTF. The CDR3 nucleotides are TGTGCCAGCAGCTTAGTGGACAGGGTGTCGGAAGGCTACACCTTC. The chain combines TRBV7-9 with TRBJ1-2, with 8 positions matching TRBD1. CDR3 length equals 15 residues. The trim removed 1 base at V and 8 bases at J, leaving 9 bases unmatched. Per germline, CDR1 SEHNR and CDR2 FQNEAQ (reference sequence).